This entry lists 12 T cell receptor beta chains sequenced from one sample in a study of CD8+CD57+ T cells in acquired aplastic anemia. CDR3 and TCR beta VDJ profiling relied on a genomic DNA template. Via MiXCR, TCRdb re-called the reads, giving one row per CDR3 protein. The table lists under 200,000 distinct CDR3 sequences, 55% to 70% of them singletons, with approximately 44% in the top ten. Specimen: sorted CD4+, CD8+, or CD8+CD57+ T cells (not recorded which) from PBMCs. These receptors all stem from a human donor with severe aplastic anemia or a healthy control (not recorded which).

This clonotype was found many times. The CDR3 DNA sequence: TGTGCCAGCAGTGGACTAGCGGGGGGGCCAGATACGCAGTATTTT. Its protein product is CASSGLAGGPDTQYF. The chain uses TRBV6-1 and TRBJ2-3; 14 bases fit TRBD2. Germline lookup yields CDR1 MNHNS and CDR2 SASEGT. This CDR3 comprises 15 residues. The V and J ends lost 4 bases and 4 bases, in that order; junction bases with no gene match: 1.

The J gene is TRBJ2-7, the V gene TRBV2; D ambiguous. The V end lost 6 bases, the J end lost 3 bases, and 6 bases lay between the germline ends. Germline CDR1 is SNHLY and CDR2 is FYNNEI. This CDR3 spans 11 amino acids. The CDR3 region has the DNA TGTGCCAGCAGATTTGGCTACGAGCAGTACTTC. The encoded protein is CASRFGYEQYF.

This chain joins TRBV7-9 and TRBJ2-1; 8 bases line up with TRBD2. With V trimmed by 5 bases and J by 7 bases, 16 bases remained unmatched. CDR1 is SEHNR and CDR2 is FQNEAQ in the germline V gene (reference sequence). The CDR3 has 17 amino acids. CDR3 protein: CASSPRLAGGNANEQFF. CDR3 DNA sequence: TGTGCCAGCAGCCCCAGACTCGCGGGGGGAAATGCAAATGAGCAGTTCTTC. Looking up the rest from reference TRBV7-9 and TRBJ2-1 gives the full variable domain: DTGVSQNPRHKITKRGQNVTFRCDPISEHNRLYWYRQTLGQGPEFLTYFQNEAQLEKSRLLSDRFSAERPKGSFSTLEIQRTEQGDSAMYLCASSPRLAGGNANEQFFGPGTRLTVL.

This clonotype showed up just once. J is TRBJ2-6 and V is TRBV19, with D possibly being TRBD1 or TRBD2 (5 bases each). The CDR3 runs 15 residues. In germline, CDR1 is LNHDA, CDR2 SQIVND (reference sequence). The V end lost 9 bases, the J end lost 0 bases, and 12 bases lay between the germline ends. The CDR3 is CASRDPRSGANVLTF. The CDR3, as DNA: TGTGCCAGCAGGGACCCTCGCTCTGGGGCCAACGTCCTGACTTTC.

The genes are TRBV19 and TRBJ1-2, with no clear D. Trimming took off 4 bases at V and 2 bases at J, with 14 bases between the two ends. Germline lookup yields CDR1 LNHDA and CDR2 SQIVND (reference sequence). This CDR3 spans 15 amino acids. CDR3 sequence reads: CASSTRERMNYGYTF. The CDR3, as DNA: TGTGCCAGTAGTACACGGGAGCGTATGAACTATGGCTACACCTTC.

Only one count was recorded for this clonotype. The CDR3 sequence is CASSGGGPYNEQFF. Here the CDR3 DNA reads TGCGCCAGCAGCGGGGGGGGGCCCTACAATGAGCAGTTCTTC. The chain carries TRBV5-1 and TRBJ2-1, with a weak D call TRBD2 (7 bases). The CDR3 covers 14 residues. Germline-derived CDR1 and CDR2 are SGHRS and YFSETQ. The V and J ends lost 4 bases and 2 bases respectively, with 10 bases between them.

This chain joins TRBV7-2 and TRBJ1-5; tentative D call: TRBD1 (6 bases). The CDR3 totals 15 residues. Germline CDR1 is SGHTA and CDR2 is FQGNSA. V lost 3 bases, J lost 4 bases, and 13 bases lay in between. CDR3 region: CASSLDRLLNQPQHF. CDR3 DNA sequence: TGTGCCAGCAGCTTGGACAGACTGCTGAATCAGCCCCAGCATTTT.

CDR3 region: CATSRGDRGAYSNQPQHF. CDR3 DNA: TGTGCCACCAGCAGAGGGGACAGGGGGGCCTATAGCAATCAGCCCCAGCATTTT. The chain is built from TRBV15 and TRBJ1-5; 11 bases line up with TRBD1. The CDR3 is 18 residues long. V lost 1 base, J lost 0 bases, and 5 bases stayed unmatched. Per germline, CDR1 LNHNV and CDR2 YYDKDF (reference sequence). Based on the CDR3 plus reference TRBV15 and TRBJ1-5, the full variable domain is DAMVIQNPRYQVTQFGKPVTLSCSQTLNHNVMYWYQQKSSQAPKLLFHYYDKDFNNEADTPDNFQSRRPNTSFCFLDIRSPGLGDTAMYLCATSRGDRGAYSNQPQHFGDGTRLSIL.

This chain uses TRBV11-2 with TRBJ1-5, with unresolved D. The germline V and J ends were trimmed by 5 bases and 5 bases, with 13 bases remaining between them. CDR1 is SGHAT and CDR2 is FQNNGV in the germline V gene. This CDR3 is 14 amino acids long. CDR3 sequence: CASSRGIGYQPQHF. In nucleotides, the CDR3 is TGTGCCAGCAGCCGAGGAATTGGGTATCAGCCCCAGCATTTT.

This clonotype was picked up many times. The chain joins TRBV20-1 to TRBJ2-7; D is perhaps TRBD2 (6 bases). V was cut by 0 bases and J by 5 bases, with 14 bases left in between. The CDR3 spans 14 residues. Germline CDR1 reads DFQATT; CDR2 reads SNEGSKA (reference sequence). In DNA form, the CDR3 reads TGCAGTGCTAGAGATCCTTCGGGAGTTAACGAGCAGTACTTC. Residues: CSARDPSGVNEQYF.

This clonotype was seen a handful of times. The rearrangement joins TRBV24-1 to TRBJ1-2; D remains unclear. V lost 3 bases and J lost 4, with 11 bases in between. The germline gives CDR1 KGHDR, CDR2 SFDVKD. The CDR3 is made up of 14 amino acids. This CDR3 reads CATSDLDIPYGYTF. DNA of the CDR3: TGTGCCACCAGTGATCTCGACATCCCCTATGGCTACACCTTC.

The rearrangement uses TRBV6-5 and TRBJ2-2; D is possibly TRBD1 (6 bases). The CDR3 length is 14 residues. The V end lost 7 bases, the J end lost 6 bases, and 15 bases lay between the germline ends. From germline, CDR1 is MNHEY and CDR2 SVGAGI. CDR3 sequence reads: CASIQIKGAGELFF. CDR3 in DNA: TGTGCCAGCATTCAAATCAAGGGGGCCGGGGAGCTGTTTTTT.